The 21 T cell receptor beta chains reported below all come from one sample, sequenced in a study of CD8+CD57+ T cells in acquired aplastic anemia. Genomic DNA served as template for TCR beta VDJ and CDR3 profiling. TCRdb re-called the reads through MiXCR, storing one row per CDR3 protein. Counted here are roughly 150,000 distinct CDR3 sequences, roughly 48% occurring once; the ten biggest clones make up 1.1%. The material sequenced was sorted CD4+, CD8+, or CD8+CD57+ T cells (not recorded which) from PBMCs. These receptors were obtained from a human donor in good health.

This clonotype appeared a few times. The chain carries TRBV7-9 and TRBJ2-5, with D hard to call. The germline V gene has CDR1 SEHNR and CDR2 FQNEAQ (reference sequence). Trimming removed 9 bases at V and 5 bases at J, with 10 bases between. The CDR3 is 11 residues long. The chain's CDR3 is CASSRAETQYF. CDR3 nucleotides: TGTGCCAGTAGTCGGGCCGAGACCCAGTACTTC.

This chain connects TRBV7-2 to TRBJ2-7; 7 nucleotides match TRBD1. V lost 5 bases and J lost 4; bases outside the gene matches: 5. Looked up from germline, CDR1 is SGHTA and CDR2 is FQGNSA. The CDR3 sequence is 13 residues long. The CDR3 sequence: CASSTQQGYEQYF. In nucleotides, the CDR3 is TGTGCCAGCAGCACCCAACAGGGGTACGAGCAGTACTTC.

The gene calls are TRBV6-2 or TRBV6-3 and TRBJ1-2; unclear D gene. Looked up from germline, CDR1 is MNHEY and CDR2 is SVGEGT. The V end lost 11 bases, the J end lost 8 bases, and 15 bases lay between the germline ends. This CDR3 comprises 11 residues. The CDR3 is CAGSNGVGYTF. The CDR3 DNA reads TGTGCCGGAAGCAACGGGGTGGGCTACACCTTC.

This clonotype was counted many times. This chain connects TRBV6-5 to TRBJ2-2, with D perhaps given as TRBD1 or TRBD2 (5 bases each). This CDR3 is built from 14 residues. V was trimmed by 2 bases and J by 5 bases, leaving 9 bases between them. Germline V gene lookup returns CDR1 MNHEY and CDR2 SVGAGI. CDR3 in DNA: TGTGCCAGCAGTTACGGGGGAAGGACCGGGGAGCTGTTTTTT. Translation: CASSYGGRTGELFF.

This chain links TRBV2 with TRBJ2-7; no clear D gene. The CDR3 is made up of 12 amino acids. Trimming shortened V by 6 bases and J by 3 bases, and 9 bases separated the two germline ends. In germline, CDR1 is SNHLY, CDR2 FYNNEI. CDR3 region: CASRASRYEQYF. Written as DNA, the CDR3 is TGTGCCAGCAGAGCTAGTCGCTACGAGCAGTACTTC. The full variable domain, its missing parts supplied by reference TRBV2 and TRBJ2-7, is EPEVTQTPSHQVTQMGQEVILRCVPISNHLYFYWYRQILGQKVEFLVSFYNNEISEKSEIFDDQFSVERPDGSNFTLKIRSTKLEDSAMYFCASRASRYEQYFGPGTRLTVT.

The V gene is TRBV20-1, the J gene TRBJ2-5, with D perhaps TRBD1 (6 bases). The germline gives CDR1 DFQATT, CDR2 SNEGSKA (reference sequence). The CDR3 runs 13 residues. The germline V and J ends were trimmed by 1 base and 4 bases, with 10 bases remaining between them. The CDR3 is CSARVGQIETQYF. The CDR3 nucleotides are TGCAGTGCTAGAGTCGGACAGATAGAGACCCAGTACTTC.

CDR3 nucleotide sequence: TGTGCCATCAGTGAGTCGCGAGGGGGAATCGGCACTGAAGCTTTCTTT. Translating gives CAISESRGGIGTEAFF. This chain uses TRBV10-3 with TRBJ1-1, with D possibly matching TRBD1 (6 bases). The CDR3 length is 16 residues. The V and J ends lost 0 bases and 4 bases respectively, with 15 bases between them. Germline CDR1 ENHRY, CDR2 SYGVKD.

The V gene is TRBV4-2, the J gene TRBJ2-3; D assignment may be TRBD1 or TRBD2 (5 bases each). Germline-derived CDR1 and CDR2 are LGHNA and YNFKEQ. With 0 bases removed from V and 0 bases from J, the gap between germline ends came to 16 bases. This CDR3 has 18 residues. As DNA, the CDR3 is TGTGCCAGCAGCCAAGAAGTGGGGACGAGTGGGAGCACAGATACGCAGTATTTT. Translated: CASSQEVGTSGSTDTQYF.

The genes are TRBV5-4 and TRBJ2-1; TRBD1 agrees at 7 bases. V shed 3 bases and J 7 bases; nucleotides not matched to a gene: 13. This CDR3 has 16 residues. Per germline, CDR1 SGHNT and CDR2 YYREEE (reference sequence). This chain's CDR3 is CASSSPGTVNRNEQFF. As DNA, the CDR3 is TGTGCCAGCAGCTCCCCCGGGACAGTAAATCGGAATGAGCAGTTCTTC.

In this sample, this clonotype turned up many times. J is TRBJ2-3 and V is TRBV19, with D perhaps matching TRBD2 (6 bases). This CDR3 has 15 amino acids. Deletions cut 4 bases from V and 2 bases from J, with 13 bases between. CDR1 is LNHDA and CDR2 is SQIVND in the germline V gene (reference sequence). The CDR3 nucleotides are TGTGCCAGTAGTACGACTCGGGACTTCACAGATACGCAGTATTTT. Protein: CASSTTRDFTDTQYF.

This chain uses TRBV2 with TRBJ2-7; D gene unclear. The V end was cut by 4 bases, the J end by 3 bases, with 16 bases between. Germline V lookup: CDR1 SNHLY, CDR2 FYNNEI. The CDR3 is made up of 15 amino acids. The CDR3 DNA reads TGTGCCAGCAGTGCACTAAGGCAGTATTACTACGAGCAGTACTTC. This gives the protein CASSALRQYYYEQYF.

This chain joins TRBV5-1 and TRBJ2-1, with D uncertain. The CDR3 has 11 amino acids. Trimming removed 6 bases from V and 10 bases from J, with 11 bases in between. Germline CDR1 and CDR2: SGHRS and YFSETQ. CDR3 loop: CASNLGMEQFF. The CDR3 coding sequence is TGCGCCAGCAACCTGGGGATGGAGCAGTTCTTC.

As to this clonotype: A single base separates this from a much larger clone, so it may be a read error. V gene TRBV6-1 combines with J gene TRBJ2-5, with TRBD1 matching over 8 bases. Germline V lookup: CDR1 MNHNS, CDR2 SASEGT. This CDR3 contains 14 residues. The CDR3 here is CASRVAGGREIQYF. CDR3 coding DNA: TGTGCCAGCAGAGTAGCAGGGGGCAGGGAGATCCAGTACTTC.

The chain combines TRBV6-2 or TRBV6-3 with TRBJ2-7; D is uncertain. V lost 0 bases and J lost 2, with 11 bases in between. The CDR3 length is 15 residues. The germline gives CDR1 MNHEY, CDR2 SVGEGT. The CDR3 nucleotides are TGTGCCAGCAGTTACTCGATCGGCGGTCCCTACGAGCAGTACTTC. This translates into CASSYSIGGPYEQYF.

This clonotype was detected ten times or more. The chain links TRBV7-3 to TRBJ2-1; 9 bases map to TRBD2. The V gene end was trimmed by 5 bases and the J gene end by 4 bases; junction bases not matched to a gene: 9. The CDR3 totals 16 residues. Germline CDR1 reads SGHTA; CDR2 reads FQGTGA. The CDR3 sequence is CASSAGGTSRYNEQFF. Written as DNA, the CDR3 is TGTGCCAGCAGCGCGGGGGGGACCAGTAGGTACAATGAGCAGTTCTTC.

As regards this clonotype: Given a much more abundant clone one base away, this may be a read error. V usage is TRBV12-3 or TRBV12-4 and J usage is TRBJ2-7, with D unclear. The CDR3 runs 14 residues. DNA for the CDR3: TGTGCCAACAGTTTTGAACGGATATCCTACGAGCAGTACTTC. Its translation: CANSFERISYEQYF.

The chain employs TRBV7-9 and TRBJ1-2; no clear D gene. CDR3 size: 13 residues. V lost 2 bases, J lost 0 bases, and 4 bases lay in between. From germline, CDR1 is SEHNR and CDR2 FQNEAQ (reference sequence). The CDR3 nucleotides are TGTGCCAGCAGCTTAATTTCTAACTATGGCTACACCTTC. Amino acid sequence: CASSLISNYGYTF.

This clonotype appeared a few times. Just one base apart from a much larger clone, this may be a read error. The genes are TRBV19 and TRBJ2-5, with D hard to call. V was clipped by 6 bases and J by 1 base, with 9 bases between them. The CDR3 is made up of 13 amino acids. The germline V gene encodes CDR1 LNHDA and CDR2 SQIVND (reference sequence). The CDR3 DNA sequence: TGTGCCAGTAGAAACGAGTCCCAAGAGACCCAGTACTTC. Encoded protein: CASRNESQETQYF. Supplemented by reference TRBV19 and TRBJ2-5, the full variable domain reads DGGITQSPKYLFRKEGQNVTLSCEQNLNHDAMYWYRQDPGQGLRLIYYSQIVNDFQKGDIAEGYSVSREKKESFPLTVTSAQKNPTAFYLCASRNESQETQYFGPGTRLLVL.

In its sample, this clonotype was seen a few times. V usage is TRBV19 and J usage is TRBJ2-7; 9 positions agree with TRBD2. Trimming cost V 6 bases and J 2 bases; bases outside gene matches: 5. The CDR3 is 14 residues long. Germline CDR1 and CDR2: LNHDA and SQIVND (reference sequence). The DNA of the CDR3 is TGTGCCAGTAGCCTAGCGGGGAGAACCTACGAGCAGTACTTC. Its translation: CASSLAGRTYEQYF.

To note about this clonotype: This clone may be a read error of a much larger clone one base away. This chain links TRBV20-1 with TRBJ2-4; D is unclear. Germline CDR1 and CDR2: DFQATT and SNEGSKA (reference sequence). This CDR3 comprises 15 residues. CDR3 sequence (DNA): TGCAGTGCTAGCGTGGAGAGGCAAGGAAAAAACACTCAGTACTTC. Translation: CSASVERQGKNTQYF.

With regard to this clonotype: A much larger clonotype is one base distant, so this may be a read error. The chain has TRBV5-4 and TRBJ2-3; 11 nucleotides match TRBD2. The CDR3 has 15 residues. CDR1 SGHNT and CDR2 YYREEE come from the germline V gene (reference sequence). Trimming took 5 bases from V and 5 from J; bases not matched to a gene: 7. The CDR3 DNA is TGTGCCAGCAGGGCGGGACTAGCGGTAATAGATACGCAGTATTTT. It yields the protein CASRAGLAVIDTQYF. The full variable domain, completed using reference TRBV5-4 and TRBJ2-3, is ETGVTQSPTHLIKTRGQQVTLRCSSQSGHNTVSWYQQALGQGPQFIFQYYREEENGRGNFPPRFSGLQFPNYSSELNVNALELDDSALYLCASRAGLAVIDTQYFGPGTRLTVL.